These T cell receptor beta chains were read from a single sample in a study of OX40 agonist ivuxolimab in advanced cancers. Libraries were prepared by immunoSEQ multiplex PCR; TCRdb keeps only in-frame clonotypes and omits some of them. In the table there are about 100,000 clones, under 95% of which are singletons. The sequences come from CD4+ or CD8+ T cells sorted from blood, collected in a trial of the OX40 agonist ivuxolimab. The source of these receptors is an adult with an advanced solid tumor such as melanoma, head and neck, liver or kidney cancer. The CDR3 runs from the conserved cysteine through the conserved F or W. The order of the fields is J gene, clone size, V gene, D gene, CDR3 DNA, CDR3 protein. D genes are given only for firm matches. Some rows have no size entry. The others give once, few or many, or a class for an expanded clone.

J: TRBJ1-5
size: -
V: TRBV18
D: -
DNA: TGTGCCAGCTCACCACCGGGCAGTAGCAATCAGCCCCAGCATTTT
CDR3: CASSPPGSSNQPQHF

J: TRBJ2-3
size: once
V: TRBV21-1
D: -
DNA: TGTGCCAGCAGCATCTCGACTAGCGGGGCGGCAGATACGCAGTATTTT
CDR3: CASSISTSGAADTQYF

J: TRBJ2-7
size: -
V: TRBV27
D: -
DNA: TGTGCCAGCAGTTTATCAAGACAGTTGGGCGAGCAGTACTTC
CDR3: CASSLSRQLGEQYF

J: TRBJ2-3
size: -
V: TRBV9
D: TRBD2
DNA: TGTGCCAGCAGCGCAGGGTTGCCTGGGACTAGCTGGGAGTATTTT
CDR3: CASSAGLPGTSWEYF

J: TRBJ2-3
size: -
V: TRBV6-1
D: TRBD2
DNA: TGTGCCAGCAGTGAGGACAAAGGACTAGCGGGAGGTCCAGATACGCAGTATTTT
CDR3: CASSEDKGLAGGPDTQYF

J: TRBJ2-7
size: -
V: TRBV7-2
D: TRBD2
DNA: TGTGCCAGCAGCCGGACTAGCGGGAACTACGAGCAGTACTTC
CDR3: CASSRTSGNYEQYF

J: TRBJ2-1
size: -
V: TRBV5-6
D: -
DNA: TGTGCCAGCAGCTTGGGGAGCTCCTACAATGAGCAGTTCTTC
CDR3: CASSLGSSYNEQFF

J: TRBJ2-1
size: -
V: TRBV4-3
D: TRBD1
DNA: TGCGCCAGCAGCCAAGAGGGACAGGGGGTAGGGAAGTTCTTC
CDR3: CASSQEGQGVGKFF

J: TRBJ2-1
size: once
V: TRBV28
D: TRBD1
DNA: TGTGCCAGCAGTCGCCGGGACAGGGTTCTTAGCTCCTACAATGAGCAGTTCTTC
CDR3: CASSRRDRVLSSYNEQFF

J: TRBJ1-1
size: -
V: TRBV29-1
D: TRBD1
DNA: TGCGGCGGGGGACAGGGGGCCCCCTCTGAAGCTTTCTTT
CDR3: CGGGQGAPSEAFF

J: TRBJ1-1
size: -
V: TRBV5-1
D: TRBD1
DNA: TGCGCCAGCAGCCCCCTCACAGGGGTGATAACTGAAGCTTTCTTT
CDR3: CASSPLTGVITEAFF

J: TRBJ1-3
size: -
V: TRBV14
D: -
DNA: TGTGCCAGCAGCCATTTTAACCCAAGGTCGAACACCATATATTTT
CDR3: CASSHFNPRSNTIYF

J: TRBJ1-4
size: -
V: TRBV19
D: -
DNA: TGTGCCAGTAGTATGTTTGCAACTAATGAAAAACTGTTTTTT
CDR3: CASSMFATNEKLFF